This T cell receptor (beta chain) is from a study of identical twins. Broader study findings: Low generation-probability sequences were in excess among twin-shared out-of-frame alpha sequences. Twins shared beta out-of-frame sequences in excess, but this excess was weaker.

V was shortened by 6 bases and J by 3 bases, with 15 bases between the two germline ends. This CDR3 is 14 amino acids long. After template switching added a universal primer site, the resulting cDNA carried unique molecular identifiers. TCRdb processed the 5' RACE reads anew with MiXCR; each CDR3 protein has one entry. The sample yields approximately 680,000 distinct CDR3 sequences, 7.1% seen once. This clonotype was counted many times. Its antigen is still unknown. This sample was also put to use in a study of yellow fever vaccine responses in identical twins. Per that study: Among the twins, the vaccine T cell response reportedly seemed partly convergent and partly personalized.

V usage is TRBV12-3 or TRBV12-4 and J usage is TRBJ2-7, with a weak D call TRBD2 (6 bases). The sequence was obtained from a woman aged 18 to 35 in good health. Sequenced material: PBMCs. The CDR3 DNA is TGTGCCAGCAGCGGGCGGGACGGGCACTACGAGCAGTACTTC. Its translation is CASSGRDGHYEQYF.